The TCR beta chain described here comes from a study of beta chain features in type 1 diabetes. Regarding the study as a whole: A greater similarity of naive, central memory and Treg TCRB repertoires was seen among patients than among healthy donors. Shorter TCRB CDR3s, moderately but significantly so, were found in Type 1 diabetes patients in all four CD4+ subsets.

Expressed TCRB transcripts were sequenced because the entire RNA isolate underwent reverse transcription. Produced via immunoSEQ multiplex PCR; TCRdb's table is partial and in-frame only. Of 200,000 to 250,000 clones in the sample, approximately 15% were seen once. Sorting with CD45RO/CCR7/CD25/CD127/CD95/CD27 yielded naive, central memory, regulatory and stem-like memory CD4+ cells. With respect to this clone: No antigen is known for it.

The CDR3 sequence is 16 residues long. Germline CDR1 is SGDLS and CDR2 is YYNGEE. The V segment lost 4 bases and the J segment 2 bases; nucleotides outside the gene matches: 12. The sample was naive CD4+ T cells from blood. This TCR derives from a man aged 30 to 39 with type 1 diabetes. This chain links TRBV9 with TRBJ2-7; TRBD1 matches at 7 bases. The CDR3 is CASSPHRGEKPYEQYF. The CDR3 DNA reads as TGTGCCAGCAGCCCTCACAGGGGTGAGAAGCCCTACGAGCAGTACTTC.